The 30 T cell receptor beta chains listed next were all sequenced from one sample in a study of T cells expressing NK-cell markers. TCRdb reanalyzed the 5' RACE reads, giving one entry per CDR3 protein sequence and no DNA. The sample's table shows some 300,000 distinct CDR3 sequences. Specimen: blood T cells: a sorted CD56 or NKG2C T cell subset, CD4+ or CD8+ T cells, or bulk PBMC T cells (not recorded which). Receptors were obtained from a man aged 18 to 29 in good health.

This chain uses TRBV12-3 or TRBV12-4 with TRBJ2-1. This CDR3 is 15 amino acids long. CDR3 loop: CASSPRHFGDNEQFF.

The chain uses TRBV11-3 and TRBJ2-5; TCRdb's D call of TRBD2 is untestable without DNA. The CDR3 covers 14 residues. Germline V gene sequence: CDR1 SGHNT, CDR2 YENEEA. The CDR3 spells CASSLRPSRGAQYF.

The rearrangement joins TRBV2 to TRBJ2-3; there is no DNA to check the TCRdb D call of TRBD1. Germline loops: CDR1 SNHLY, CDR2 FYNNEI. This CDR3 region has 13 residues. The CDR3: CASTPGRTDTQYF.

This chain connects TRBV6-5 to TRBJ1-1; TCRdb designates TRBD1, a call that cannot be tested without DNA. Germline CDR1 is MNHEY and CDR2 is SVGAGI. The CDR3 has 11 residues. Here the CDR3 reads CATRGASEAFF.

This chain connects TRBV6-1 to TRBJ2-7; TCRdb's D call of TRBD1 is untestable without DNA. Germline CDR1 reads MNHNS; CDR2 reads SASEGT. The CDR3 spans 14 residues. The CDR3: CAASGTHPSYEQYF.

The CDR3: CASSPRPSSFQPQHF. The J gene is TRBJ1-5, the V gene TRBV5-1. This CDR3 has 15 residues. Germline CDR1 is SGHRS and CDR2 is YFSETQ.

CDR3 residues: CASSLGPGPRVNEQFF. The chain couples TRBV5-1 to TRBJ2-1; absent DNA, TCRdb's TRBD2 call cannot be checked. The CDR3 is 16 amino acids. Germline lookup yields CDR1 SGHRS and CDR2 YFSETQ.

This rearrangement joins TRBV7-2 to TRBJ2-6; checking the TCRdb D call of TRBD1 is not possible without DNA. The V gene's germline CDR1 is SGHTA and CDR2 FQGNSA. The CDR3 consists of 17 residues. This CDR3 reads CASSTQTGAGGANVLTF.

This chain connects TRBV15 to TRBJ2-1; TCRdb designates TRBD2, a call that cannot be tested without DNA. Germline CDR1 reads LNHNV; CDR2 reads YYDKDF (reference sequence). This CDR3 is built from 16 residues. This chain's CDR3 is CATSRDGLAGEGEQFF.

The chain links TRBV12-3 or TRBV12-4 to TRBJ1-5; the D gene TCRdb calls, TRBD1, cannot be checked with no DNA. The CDR3 spans 16 residues. CDR3 amino acids: CASSLAGGLRNQPQHF.

The V call is TRBV3-1, the J call TRBJ2-3; TCRdb picks TRBD2, but there is no DNA to check that call. The CDR3 extends over 15 amino acids. Germline V gene sequence: CDR1 LGHDT, CDR2 YNNKEL (reference sequence). CDR3 sequence reads: CASSRLAGGRDTQYF.

CDR3 amino acids: CASAQGAKNIQYF. The gene calls are TRBV6-6 and TRBJ2-4; the TCRdb call, TRBD1, lacks DNA for checking. The CDR3 extends over 13 amino acids. Germline lookup yields CDR1 MNHNY and CDR2 SVGAGI (reference sequence).

The rearrangement uses TRBV5-1 and TRBJ2-1; the D call of TRBD1 rests on TCRdb alone, since no DNA is present to check it. The CDR3 runs to 14 residues. Germline V gene lookup returns CDR1 SGHRS and CDR2 YFSETQ. CDR3 residues: CASSLVGTSHEQFF.

J is TRBJ2-3 and V is TRBV20-1; the TCRdb call, TRBD2, lacks DNA for checking. Germline assignment: CDR1 DFQATT and CDR2 SNEGSKA (reference sequence). The CDR3 has 13 residues. The CDR3 reads CSLLAGHTDTQYF.

J is TRBJ2-2 and V is TRBV5-5. The CDR3 length is 16 residues. The germline gives CDR1 SGHKS, CDR2 YYEKEE (reference sequence). CDR3 amino acids: CASSLFQATNTGELFF. Together with reference TRBV5-5 and TRBJ2-2, the CDR3 gives the full variable domain: DAGVTQSPTHLIKTRGQQVTLRCSPISGHKSVSWYQQVLGQGPQFIFQYYEKEERGRGNFPDRFSARQFPNYSSELNVNALLLGDSALYLCASSLFQATNTGELFFGEGSRLTVL.

The chain has TRBV7-9 and TRBJ1-4; TCRdb's assignment of TRBD1 cannot be checked, as there is no DNA. CDR3 length: 13 residues. Germline-derived CDR1 and CDR2 are SEHNR and FQNEAQ (reference sequence). The CDR3 protein is CASNTGYREKLFF.

The rearrangement links TRBV12-3 or TRBV12-4 to TRBJ1-2. The CDR3 is 11 amino acids. CDR3 amino acids: CASSAFRGYTF.

This chain links TRBV12-3 or TRBV12-4 with TRBJ1-5. The CDR3 is 13 residues long. The chain's CDR3 is CASSLGVNQPQHF.

The chain recombines TRBV5-1 with TRBJ2-3; the TCRdb call, TRBD2, lacks DNA for checking. In germline, CDR1 is SGHRS, CDR2 YFSETQ. CDR3 length: 18 residues. This CDR3 is CASSVPGTSGNLPDTQYF.

J is TRBJ2-3 and V is TRBV10-3; TCRdb returns TRBD1, unconfirmable since there is no DNA. The CDR3 covers 17 residues. Germline V gene sequence: CDR1 ENHRY, CDR2 SYGVKD. CDR3 residues: CAISETPSGTPTDTQYF.

The rearrangement links TRBV27 to TRBJ2-3; TCRdb reports TRBD2, a call that lacks DNA to check it against. CDR1 MNHEY and CDR2 SMNVEV come from the germline V gene (reference sequence). The CDR3 consists of 16 residues. CDR3 region: CASSSRTRSAPDTQYF.

The chain joins TRBV20-1 to TRBJ2-6; the D call of TRBD2 rests on TCRdb alone, since no DNA is present to check it. The CDR3 length is 18 residues. Germline V gene lookup returns CDR1 DFQATT and CDR2 SNEGSKA (reference sequence). CDR3 residues: CSARDGTSGSTGANVLTF.

The chain links TRBV15 to TRBJ2-3; TCRdb calls TRBD1, which cannot be checked without DNA. Looked up from germline, CDR1 is LNHNV and CDR2 is YYDKDF (reference sequence). The CDR3 is made up of 14 amino acids. CDR3 amino acids: CATSLQGSTDTQYF.

CDR3 residues: CATHRDGDYEQYF. The genes are TRBV12-3 or TRBV12-4 and TRBJ2-7; TCRdb's D call, TRBD1, is unchecked because there is no DNA. CDR3 length: 13 amino acids.

This rearrangement joins TRBV29-1 to TRBJ2-3; as DNA is missing, the TRBD2 call by TCRdb cannot be tested. CDR1 and CDR2 from the germline V gene are SQVTM and ANQGSEA. The CDR3 extends over 15 amino acids. CDR3: CSVEERLPSTDTQYF.

V is TRBV12-3 or TRBV12-4 and J is TRBJ2-7; the TRBD1 assignment by TCRdb is unverifiable without DNA. The CDR3 spans 16 residues. The CDR3 protein is CASSLQGSVFSYEQYF.

This chain uses TRBV10-3 with TRBJ2-7; TCRdb's D call of TRBD1 is untestable without DNA. The CDR3 loop spans 13 amino acids. The germline V gene encodes CDR1 ENHRY and CDR2 SYGVKD. CDR3 region: CAIRDRGPHEQYF.

The genes are TRBV5-1 and TRBJ2-3; TCRdb lists TRBD2, though no DNA is available to test this call. CDR1 is SGHRS, CDR2 YFSETQ, per germline. The CDR3 runs 16 residues. The CDR3 reads CASSLGGASGRGMQYF.

J is TRBJ2-7 and V is TRBV29-1; as DNA is missing, the TRBD1 call by TCRdb cannot be tested. CDR3 length: 13 residues. Germline V gene data show CDR1 as SQVTM and CDR2 as ANQGSEA. The CDR3 loop reads CSVAGQGGYGQYF.

The CDR3 spells CASSRTGGSGANVLTF. The gene calls are TRBV5-1 and TRBJ2-6; TCRdb designates TRBD1, a call that cannot be tested without DNA. In germline, CDR1 is SGHRS, CDR2 YFSETQ. This CDR3 is 16 amino acids long.